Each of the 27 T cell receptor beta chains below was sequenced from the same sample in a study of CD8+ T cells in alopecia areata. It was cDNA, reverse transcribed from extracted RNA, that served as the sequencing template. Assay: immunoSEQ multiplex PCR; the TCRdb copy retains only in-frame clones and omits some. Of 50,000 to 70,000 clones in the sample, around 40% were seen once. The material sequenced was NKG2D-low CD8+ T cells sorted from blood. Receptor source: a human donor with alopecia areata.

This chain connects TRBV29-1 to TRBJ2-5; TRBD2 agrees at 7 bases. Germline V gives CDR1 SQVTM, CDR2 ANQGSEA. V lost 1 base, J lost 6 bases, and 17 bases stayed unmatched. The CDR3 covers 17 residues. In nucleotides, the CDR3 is TGCAGCGTTGAAGCCTTCTCGGGACTAAAAACGGGGAAGACCCAGTACTTC. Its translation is CSVEAFSGLKTGKTQYF. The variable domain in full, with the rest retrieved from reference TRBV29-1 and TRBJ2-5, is SAVISQKPSRDICQRGTSLTIQCQVDSQVTMMFWYRQQPGQSLTLIATANQGSEATYESGFVIDKFPISRPNLTFSTLTVSNMSPEDSSIYLCSVEAFSGLKTGKTQYFGPGTRLLVL.

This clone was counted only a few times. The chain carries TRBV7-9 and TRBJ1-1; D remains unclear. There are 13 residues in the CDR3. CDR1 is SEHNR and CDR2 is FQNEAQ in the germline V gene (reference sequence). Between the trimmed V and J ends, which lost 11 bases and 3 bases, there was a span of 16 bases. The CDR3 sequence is CAGTTAPDTEAFF. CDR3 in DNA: TGTGCCGGCACGACCGCGCCGGACACTGAAGCTTTCTTT.

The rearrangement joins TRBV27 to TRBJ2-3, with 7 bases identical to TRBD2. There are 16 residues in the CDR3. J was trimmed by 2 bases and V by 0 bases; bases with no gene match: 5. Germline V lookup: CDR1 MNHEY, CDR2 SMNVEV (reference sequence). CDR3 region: CASSLSSGAPTDTQYF. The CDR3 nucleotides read TGTGCCAGCAGTTTATCCAGCGGGGCGCCCACAGATACGCAGTATTTT.

CDR3 loop: CSVERDRADEQYF. CDR3 DNA: TGCAGCGTGGAACGGGACAGGGCTGACGAGCAGTACTTC. The genes are TRBV29-1 and TRBJ2-7, with 9 bases matching TRBD1. The length of the CDR3 is 13 residues. V lost 6 bases, J lost 5 bases, and 8 bases stayed unmatched. Germline V gene sequence: CDR1 SQVTM, CDR2 ANQGSEA.

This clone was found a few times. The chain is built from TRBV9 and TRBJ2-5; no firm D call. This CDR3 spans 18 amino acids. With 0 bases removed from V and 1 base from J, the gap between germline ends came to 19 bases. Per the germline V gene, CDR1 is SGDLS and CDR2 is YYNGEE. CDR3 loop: CASSVDPDRSAAQETQYF. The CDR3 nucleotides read TGTGCCAGCAGCGTAGACCCTGACCGGAGCGCTGCCCAAGAGACCCAGTACTTC.

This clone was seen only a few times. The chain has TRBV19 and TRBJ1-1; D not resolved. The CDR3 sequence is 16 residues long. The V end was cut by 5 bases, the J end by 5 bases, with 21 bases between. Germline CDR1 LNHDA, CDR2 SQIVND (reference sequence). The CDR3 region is CASSGRRTGRGTEAFF. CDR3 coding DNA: TGTGCCAGTAGTGGTAGGAGAACGGGGAGAGGGACTGAAGCTTTCTTT.

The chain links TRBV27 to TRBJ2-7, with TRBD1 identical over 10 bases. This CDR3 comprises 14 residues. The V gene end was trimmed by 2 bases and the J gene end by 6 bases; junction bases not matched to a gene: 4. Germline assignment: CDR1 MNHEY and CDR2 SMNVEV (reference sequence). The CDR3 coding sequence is TGTGCCAGCAGTTTAGGGACAGGGGCCTTCGAGCAGTACTTC. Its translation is CASSLGTGAFEQYF.

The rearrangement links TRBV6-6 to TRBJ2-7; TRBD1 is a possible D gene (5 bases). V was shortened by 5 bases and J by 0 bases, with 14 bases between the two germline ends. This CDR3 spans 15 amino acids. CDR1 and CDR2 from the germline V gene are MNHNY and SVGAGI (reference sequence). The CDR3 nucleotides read TGTGCCAGCAGTGACAATGCAGGGTCCTCCTACGAGCAGTACTTC. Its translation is CASSDNAGSSYEQYF.

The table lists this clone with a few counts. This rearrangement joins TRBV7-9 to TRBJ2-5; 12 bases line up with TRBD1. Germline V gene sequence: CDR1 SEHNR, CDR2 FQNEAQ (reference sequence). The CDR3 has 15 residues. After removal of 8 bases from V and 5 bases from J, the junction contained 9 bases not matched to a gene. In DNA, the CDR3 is TGTGCCAGCGCACTTGGGACAGGGGGCTTCGAGACCCAGTACTTC. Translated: CASALGTGGFETQYF.

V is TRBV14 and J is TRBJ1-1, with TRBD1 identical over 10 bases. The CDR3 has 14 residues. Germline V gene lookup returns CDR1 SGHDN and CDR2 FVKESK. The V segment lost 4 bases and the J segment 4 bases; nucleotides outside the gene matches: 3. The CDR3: CASSLGQGGTEAFF. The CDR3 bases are TGTGCCAGCAGCCTAGGACAGGGGGGCACTGAAGCTTTCTTT.

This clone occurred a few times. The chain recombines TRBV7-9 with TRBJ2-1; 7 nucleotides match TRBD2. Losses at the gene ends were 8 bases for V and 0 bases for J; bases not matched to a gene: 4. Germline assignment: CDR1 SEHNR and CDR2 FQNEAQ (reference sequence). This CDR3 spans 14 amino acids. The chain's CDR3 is CASLSGASYNEQFF. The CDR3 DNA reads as TGTGCCAGCCTCAGCGGGGCCTCCTACAATGAGCAGTTCTTC.

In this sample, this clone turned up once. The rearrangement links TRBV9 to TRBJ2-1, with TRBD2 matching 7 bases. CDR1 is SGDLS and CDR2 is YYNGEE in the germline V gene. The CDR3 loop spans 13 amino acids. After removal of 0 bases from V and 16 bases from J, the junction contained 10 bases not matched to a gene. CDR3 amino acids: CASSVGNGRDLFF. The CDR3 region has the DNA TGTGCCAGCAGCGTAGGGAATGGGAGGGATCTCTTCTTC.

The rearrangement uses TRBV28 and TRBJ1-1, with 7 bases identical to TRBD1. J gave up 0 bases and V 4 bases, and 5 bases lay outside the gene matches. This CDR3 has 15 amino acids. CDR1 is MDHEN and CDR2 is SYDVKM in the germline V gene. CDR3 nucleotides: TGTGCCAGCAGTTCGGGACAGAGGATGAACACTGAAGCTTTCTTT. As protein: CASSSGQRMNTEAFF.

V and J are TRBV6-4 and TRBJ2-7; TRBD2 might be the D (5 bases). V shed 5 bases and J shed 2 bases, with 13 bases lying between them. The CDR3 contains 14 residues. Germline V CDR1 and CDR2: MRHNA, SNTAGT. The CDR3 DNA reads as TGTGCCAGCAGTCCCGGACTCTGGGCCTACGAGCAGTACTTC. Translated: CASSPGLWAYEQYF.

CDR3 DNA: TGTGCCAGCAGGACACCGCTGGAGGGGGCTGATACGCAGTATTTT. Translation: CASRTPLEGADTQYF. The chain joins TRBV6-5 to TRBJ2-3, with D possibly matching TRBD1 (7 bases). This CDR3 spans 15 amino acids. Between the trimmed V and J ends, which lost 6 bases and 6 bases, there was a span of 19 bases. Germline V gives CDR1 MNHEY, CDR2 SVGAGI.

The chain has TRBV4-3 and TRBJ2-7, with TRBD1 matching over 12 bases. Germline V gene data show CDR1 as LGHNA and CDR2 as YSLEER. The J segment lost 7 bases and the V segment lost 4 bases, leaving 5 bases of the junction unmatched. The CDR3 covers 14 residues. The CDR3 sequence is CASSPGQGAGEQYF. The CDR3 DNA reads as TGCGCCAGCAGCCCGGGACAGGGGGCGGGTGAGCAGTACTTC.

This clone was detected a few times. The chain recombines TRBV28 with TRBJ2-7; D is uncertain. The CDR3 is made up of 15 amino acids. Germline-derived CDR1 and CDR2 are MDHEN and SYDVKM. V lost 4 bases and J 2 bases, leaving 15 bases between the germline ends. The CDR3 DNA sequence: TGTGCCAGCAGTTCCATCTCCCAGTTTGCCTACGAGCAGTACTTC. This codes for CASSSISQFAYEQYF.

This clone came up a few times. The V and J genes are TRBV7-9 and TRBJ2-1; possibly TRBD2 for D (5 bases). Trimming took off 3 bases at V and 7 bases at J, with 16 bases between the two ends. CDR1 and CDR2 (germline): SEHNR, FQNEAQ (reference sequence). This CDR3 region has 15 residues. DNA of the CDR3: TGTGCCAGCAGCTTCTTCGGGGTAGTCGGAAATGAGCAGTTCTTC. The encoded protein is CASSFFGVVGNEQFF.

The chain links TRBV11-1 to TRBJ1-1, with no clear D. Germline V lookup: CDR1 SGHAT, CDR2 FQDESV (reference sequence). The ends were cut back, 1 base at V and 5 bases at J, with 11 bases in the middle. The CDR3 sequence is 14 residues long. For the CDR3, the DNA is TGTGCCAGCAGCTTAGAGGGCTCGTGGACTGAAGCTTTCTTT. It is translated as CASSLEGSWTEAFF.

CDR3 bases: TGTGCCAGCAGCGCGGACGTTTACAATGAGCAGTTCTTC. Protein product: CASSADVYNEQFF. This chain connects TRBV6-5 to TRBJ2-1; D is ambiguous. Between the trimmed V and J ends, which lost 6 bases and 4 bases, there was a span of 10 bases. CDR1 is MNHEY, CDR2 SVGAGI, per germline. The CDR3 has 13 residues.

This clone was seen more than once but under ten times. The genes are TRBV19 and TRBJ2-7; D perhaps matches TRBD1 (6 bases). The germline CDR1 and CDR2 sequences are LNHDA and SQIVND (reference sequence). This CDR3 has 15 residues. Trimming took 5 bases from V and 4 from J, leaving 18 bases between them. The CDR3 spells CASSARTEGIYEQYF. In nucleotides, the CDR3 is TGTGCCAGTAGTGCGAGGACAGAGGGAATATACGAGCAGTACTTC.

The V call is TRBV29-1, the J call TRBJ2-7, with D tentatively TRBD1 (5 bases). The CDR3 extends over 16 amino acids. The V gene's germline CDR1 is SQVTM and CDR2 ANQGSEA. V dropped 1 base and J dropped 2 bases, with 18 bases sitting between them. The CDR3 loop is CSVEGRGTKDTYEQYF. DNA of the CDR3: TGCAGCGTTGAAGGTCGCGGAACCAAGGACACCTACGAGCAGTACTTC.

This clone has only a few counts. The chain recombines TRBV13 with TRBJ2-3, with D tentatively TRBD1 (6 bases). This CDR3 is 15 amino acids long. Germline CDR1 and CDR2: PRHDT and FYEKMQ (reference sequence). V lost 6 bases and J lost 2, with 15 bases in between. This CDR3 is CASSPRGTATDTQYF. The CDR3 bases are TGTGCCAGCAGTCCCAGGGGAACCGCCACAGATACGCAGTATTTT.

CDR3 sequence (DNA): TGCGCCAGCAGCTTGGGTCCCACCAGCGCCTACGAGCAGTACTTC. Protein sequence: CASSLGPTSAYEQYF. The rearrangement uses TRBV5-1 and TRBJ2-7; D is unclear. Germline V gene sequence: CDR1 SGHRS, CDR2 YFSETQ. Deletions cut 0 bases from V and 2 bases from J, with 12 bases between. There are 15 residues in the CDR3.

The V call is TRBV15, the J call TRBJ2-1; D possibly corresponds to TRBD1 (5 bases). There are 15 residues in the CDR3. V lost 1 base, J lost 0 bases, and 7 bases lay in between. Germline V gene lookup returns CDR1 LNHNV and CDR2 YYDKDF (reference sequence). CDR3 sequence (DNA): TGTGCCACCAGCAGAGCAGACAGCTCCTACAATGAGCAGTTCTTC. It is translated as CATSRADSSYNEQFF.

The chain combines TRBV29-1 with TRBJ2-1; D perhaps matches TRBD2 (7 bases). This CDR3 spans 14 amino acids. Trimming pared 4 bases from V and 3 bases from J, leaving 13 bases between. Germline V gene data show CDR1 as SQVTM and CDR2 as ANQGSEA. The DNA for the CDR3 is TGCAGCGTTGTAGGGGGAGGGCTCTACAATGAGCAGTTCTTC. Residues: CSVVGGGLYNEQFF.

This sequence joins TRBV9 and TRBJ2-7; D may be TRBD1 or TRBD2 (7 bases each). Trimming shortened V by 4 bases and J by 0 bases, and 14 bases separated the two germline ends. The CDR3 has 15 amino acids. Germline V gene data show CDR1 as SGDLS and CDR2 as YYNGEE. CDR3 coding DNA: TGTGCCAGCAGCCCCGGGGGGACAGTCTCCTACGAGCAGTACTTC. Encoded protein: CASSPGGTVSYEQYF. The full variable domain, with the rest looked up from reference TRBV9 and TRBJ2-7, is DSGVTQTPKHLITATGQRVTLRCSPRSGDLSVYWYQQSLDQGLQFLIQYYNGEERAKGNILERFSAQQFPDLHSELNLSSLELGDSALYFCASSPGGTVSYEQYFGPGTRLTVT.